This paragraph reports one TCR beta chain. This record belongs to a study of blood T cell repertoires in COVID-19. Looking at the study overall: Samples taken during acute and convalescent COVID-19 were collected in the United States, Italy and Spain. Nucleic acid was either cDNA or gDNA, and it came from T cells, B-cell-depleted T cells, or PBMCs.

In the original processing: Estimation of nucleated cell counts was performed using reference gene primer amplification. The table came from immunoSEQ multiplex PCR; TCRdb's copy has only in-frame clones and leaves some out. Clone size and the V and J calls come from that table; the DNA yielded D and trimming. The sample carries about 60,000 clones, more than 80% recorded once. The CDR3 is 16 residues long. Trimming cost V 4 bases and J 6 bases; bases outside gene matches: 7. Germline CDR1 reads KGHDR; CDR2 reads SFDVKD. The sample was peripheral blood. The TCR was taken from a human donor in a cohort sampled during active COVID-19. This chain joins TRBV24-1 and TRBJ2-3, with 12 bases fitting TRBD2. Written as DNA, the CDR3 is TGTGCCACCAGTGACCCCAGGACTAGCGGGACGGATACGCAGTATTTT. Protein: CATSDPRTSGTDTQYF.